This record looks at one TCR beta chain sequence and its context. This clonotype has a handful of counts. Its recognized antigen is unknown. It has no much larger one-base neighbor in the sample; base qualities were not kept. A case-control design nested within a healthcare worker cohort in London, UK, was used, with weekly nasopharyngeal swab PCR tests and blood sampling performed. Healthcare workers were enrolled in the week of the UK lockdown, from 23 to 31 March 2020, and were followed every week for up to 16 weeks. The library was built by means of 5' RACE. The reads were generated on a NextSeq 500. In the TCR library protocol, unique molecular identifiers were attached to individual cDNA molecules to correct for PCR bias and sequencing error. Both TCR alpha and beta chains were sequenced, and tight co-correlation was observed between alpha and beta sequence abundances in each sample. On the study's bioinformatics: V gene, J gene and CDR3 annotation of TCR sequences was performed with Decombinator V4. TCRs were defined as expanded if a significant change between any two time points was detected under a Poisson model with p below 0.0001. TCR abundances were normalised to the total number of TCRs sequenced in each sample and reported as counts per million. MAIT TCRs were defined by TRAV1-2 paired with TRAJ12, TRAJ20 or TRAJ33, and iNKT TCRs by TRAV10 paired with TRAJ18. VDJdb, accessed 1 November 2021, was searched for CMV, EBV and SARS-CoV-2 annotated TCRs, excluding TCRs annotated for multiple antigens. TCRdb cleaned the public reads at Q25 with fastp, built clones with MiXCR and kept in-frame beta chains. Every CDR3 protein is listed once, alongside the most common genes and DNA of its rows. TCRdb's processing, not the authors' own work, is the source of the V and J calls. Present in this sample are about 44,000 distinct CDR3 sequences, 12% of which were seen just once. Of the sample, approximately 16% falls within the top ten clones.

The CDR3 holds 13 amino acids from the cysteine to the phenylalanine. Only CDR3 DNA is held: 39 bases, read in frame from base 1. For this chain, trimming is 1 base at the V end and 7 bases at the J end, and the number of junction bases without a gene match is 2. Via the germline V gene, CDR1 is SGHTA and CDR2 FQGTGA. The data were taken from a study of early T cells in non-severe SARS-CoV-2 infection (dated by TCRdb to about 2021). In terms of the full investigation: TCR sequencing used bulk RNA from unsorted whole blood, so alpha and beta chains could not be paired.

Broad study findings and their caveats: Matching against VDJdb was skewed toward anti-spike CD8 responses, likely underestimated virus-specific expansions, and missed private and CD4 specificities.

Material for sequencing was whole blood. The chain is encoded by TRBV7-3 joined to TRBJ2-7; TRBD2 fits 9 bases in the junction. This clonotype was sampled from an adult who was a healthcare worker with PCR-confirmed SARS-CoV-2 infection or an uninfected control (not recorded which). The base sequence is TGTGCCAGCAGCTTAAAAGCGGGGGGTGAGCAGTACTTC. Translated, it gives CASSLKAGGEQYF.